This T cell receptor (beta chain) was retrieved from a study of cytomegalovirus exposure and HLA in healthy donors. The CDR3 covers 14 residues. CDR1 and CDR2 (germline): LNHDA, SQIVND (reference sequence). A word on this clone: The antigen is undetermined. One end of the junction does not line up with germline, which may come from a read error.

Whole-study results and caveats: A link between a missense DCLRE1C variant and TCR beta V- and J-gene trimming emerged from a later analysis. Later analysis identified several of the most significant clusters that appeared linked to common viral pathogens. Prior analysis indicated that the majority of TCR beta V segments exhibited productivity approximately 90% or approximately 30% of the time.

Although they were nominally healthy when sampled, donors likely had unrecorded immune exposures. 13 Jbeta primers and 60 Vbeta primers were used for the PCR. TCRdb's copy holds only in-frame clones and misses some; the assay was immunoSEQ multiplex PCR. The data include approximately 190,000 clones; the top ten clones carry 0.74%. The TCR sequence derives from a boy aged 5-17 years in good health and CMV-seronegative. The rearrangement links TRBV19 to TRBJ1-1, with D possibly being TRBD1 (6 bases). The sequencing sample was made of PBMCs. The chain's CDR3 is CASSVNRENTEDFF. The CDR3 coding sequence is TGTGCCAGTAGTGTTAACAGGGAGAACACTGAAGATTTCTTT. The complete variable domain, with remaining parts taken from reference TRBV19 and TRBJ1-1, reads DGGITQSPKYLFRKEGQNVTLSCEQNLNHDAMYWYRQDPGQGLRLIYYSQIVNDFQKGDIAEGYSVSREKKESFPLTVTSAQKNPTAFYLCASSVNRENTEDFFGQGTRLTVV.